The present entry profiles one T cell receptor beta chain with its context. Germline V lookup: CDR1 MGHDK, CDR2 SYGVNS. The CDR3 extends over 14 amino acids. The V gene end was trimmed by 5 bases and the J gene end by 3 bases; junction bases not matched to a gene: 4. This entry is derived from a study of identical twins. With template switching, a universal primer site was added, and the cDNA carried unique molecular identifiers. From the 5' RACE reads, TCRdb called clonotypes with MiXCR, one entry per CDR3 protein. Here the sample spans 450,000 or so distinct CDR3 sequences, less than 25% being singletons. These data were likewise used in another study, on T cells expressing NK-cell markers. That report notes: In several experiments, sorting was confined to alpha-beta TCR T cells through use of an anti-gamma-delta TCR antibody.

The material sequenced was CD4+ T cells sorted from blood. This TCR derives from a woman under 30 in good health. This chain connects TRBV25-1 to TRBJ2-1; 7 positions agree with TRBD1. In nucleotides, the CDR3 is TGTGCCAGCAGTTCTCGGACAGGCTACAATGAGCAGTTCTTC. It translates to CASSSRTGYNEQFF.